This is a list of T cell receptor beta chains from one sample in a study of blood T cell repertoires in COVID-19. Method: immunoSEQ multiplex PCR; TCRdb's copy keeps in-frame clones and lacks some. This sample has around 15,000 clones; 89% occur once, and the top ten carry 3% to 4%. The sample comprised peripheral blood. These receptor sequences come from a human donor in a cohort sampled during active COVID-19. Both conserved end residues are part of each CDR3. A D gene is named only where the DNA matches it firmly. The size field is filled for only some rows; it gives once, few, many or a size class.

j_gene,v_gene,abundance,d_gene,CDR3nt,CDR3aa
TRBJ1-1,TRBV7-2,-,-,TGTGCCAGCAGCTTAGAGTTGGGGGGGACTGAAGCTTTCTTT,CASSLELGGTEAFF
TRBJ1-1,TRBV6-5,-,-,TGTGCCAGCAGTTACTCGGGGGGGATCGGCACTGAAGCTTTCTTT,CASSYSGGIGTEAFF
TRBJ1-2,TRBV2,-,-,TGTGCCAGCAGTGGGACGGCAGGGTTGGGATATGGCTACACCTTC,CASSGTAGLGYGYTF
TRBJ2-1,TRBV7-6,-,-,TGTGCCAGCAGCTTAGAGAGGGTTGATGAGCAGTTCTTC,CASSLERVDEQFF
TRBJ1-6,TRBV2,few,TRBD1,TGTGCCAGCAGGGGAGCCGGACAGGGAATCTCACCCCTCCACTTT,CASRGAGQGISPLHF
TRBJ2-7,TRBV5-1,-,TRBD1,TGCGCCAGCAGCTTGTTGGACAGGGGGCAAAACGAGCAGTACTTC,CASSLLDRGQNEQYF
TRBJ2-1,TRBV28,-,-,TGTGCCAGCAGTTTAGACGGGGGTGTCTACAATGAGCAGTTCTTC,CASSLDGGVYNEQFF
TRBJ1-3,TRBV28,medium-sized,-,TGTGCCAGCAGCACTTCAGGGTTGTCTGGAAACACCATATATTTT,CASSTSGLSGNTIYF
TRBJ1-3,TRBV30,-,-,TGTGCCCAGGGTCTCTCTGGAAACACCATATATTTT,CAQGLSGNTIYF
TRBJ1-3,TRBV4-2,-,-,TGTGCCAGCAGCCAAGGGGACACGAGCTCTGGAAACACCATATATTTT,CASSQGDTSSGNTIYF
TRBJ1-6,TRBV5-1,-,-,TGCGCCAGCAGCTTGGGGTCCTTACAGAATTCACCCCTCCACTTT,CASSLGSLQNSPLHF
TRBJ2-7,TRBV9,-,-,TGTGCCAGCAGCCGATCAGATTACGAGCAGTACTTC,CASSRSDYEQYF
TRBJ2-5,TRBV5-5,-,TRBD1,TGTGCCAGCAGCTTTACAGGGGGGAGGGAGACCCAGTACTTC,CASSFTGGRETQYF
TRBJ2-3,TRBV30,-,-,TGTGCCTGGAGCGGTTGGCTAGCCGGAGATACGCAGTATTTT,CAWSGWLAGDTQYF
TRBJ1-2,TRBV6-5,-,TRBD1,TGTGCCAGCAGGGGACAGGGAGCCTATGGCTACACCTTC,CASRGQGAYGYTF
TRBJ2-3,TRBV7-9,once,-,TGTGCCAGCAGTGGAACAGGGAACACAGATACGCAGTATTTT,CASSGTGNTDTQYF
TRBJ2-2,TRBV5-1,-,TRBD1,TGCGCCAGCAGCGCGGGACAGGGGCGGGCCGGGGAGCTGTTTTTT,CASSAGQGRAGELFF
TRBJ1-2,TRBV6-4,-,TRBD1,TGTGCCAGCAGTGATGGAACTGGACAGGCGTCCGGCTACACCTTC,CASSDGTGQASGYTF
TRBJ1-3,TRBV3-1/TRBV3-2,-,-,TGTGCCAGCAGCCCATCTAGACAGGTGCTACGAGGAAACACCATATATTTT,CASSPSRQVLRGNTIYF
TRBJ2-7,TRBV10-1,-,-,TGCGCCAGCAGCGAAACTAGAGCTGGCTACGAGCAGTACTTC,CASSETRAGYEQYF
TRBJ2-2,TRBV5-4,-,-,TGTGCCAGCAGTCCGGACAGCCTAACCGGGGAGCTGTTTTTT,CASSPDSLTGELFF
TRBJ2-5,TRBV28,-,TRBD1,TGTGCCAGCAGTTACGACAGGGCCCTCCAAGAGACCCAGTACTTC,CASSYDRALQETQYF
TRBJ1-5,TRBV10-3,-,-,TGTGCCACACAGGGAGATAGCAATCAGCCCCAGCATTTT,CATQGDSNQPQHF
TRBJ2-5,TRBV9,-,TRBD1,TGTGCCAGCAGCGGAGGGACAGCGGTCGGGACCCAGTACTTC,CASSGGTAVGTQYF
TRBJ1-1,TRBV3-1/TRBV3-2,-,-,TGTGCCAGCAGCCAAGGCGGGCTCCCCACTGAAGCTTTCTTT,CASSQGGLPTEAFF
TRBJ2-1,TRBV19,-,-,TGTGCCAGTACCTCCCCTGACAGACCAAATGAGCAGTTCTTC,CASTSPDRPNEQFF
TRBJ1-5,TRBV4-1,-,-,TGCGCCAGCAGCCAAGGGGGGGGACTCTTCAGTCAGCCCCAGCATTTT,CASSQGGGLFSQPQHF
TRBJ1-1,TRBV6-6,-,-,TGTGCCAGCAGCCACCCGGGGGAGGGACCGAACACTGAAGCTTTCTTT,CASSHPGEGPNTEAFF
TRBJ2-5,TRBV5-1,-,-,TGCGCCAGCAGCTACACACCTACAGGGGAGGAGGAGACCCAGTACTTC,CASSYTPTGEEETQYF
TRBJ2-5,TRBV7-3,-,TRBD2,TGTGCCAGCAGCTCGGGACTAGCCGGGGAGACCCAGTACTTC,CASSSGLAGETQYF
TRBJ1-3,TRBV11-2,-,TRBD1,TGTGCCAGCAGCACCGGACAGGGCTCAATCTCTGGAAACACCATATATTTT,CASSTGQGSISGNTIYF
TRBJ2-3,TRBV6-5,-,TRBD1,TGTGCCAGCAGTTACCGGGGGACAGGGGGCCCAGATACGCAGTATTTT,CASSYRGTGGPDTQYF
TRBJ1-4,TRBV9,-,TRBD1,TGTGCCAGCAGCGCCTCGACAGGGATCGGTTTAAATGAAAAACTGTTTTTT,CASSASTGIGLNEKLFF
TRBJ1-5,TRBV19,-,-,TGTGCCAGTAGGGCAGGGCCCTTGAAGGGCAATCAGCCCCAGCATTTT,CASRAGPLKGNQPQHF
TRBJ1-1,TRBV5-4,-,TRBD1,TGTGCCAGCAGCCTTCAGGGGGCCAGGAACACTGAAGCTTTCTTT,CASSLQGARNTEAFF
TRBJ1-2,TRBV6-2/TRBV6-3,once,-,TGTGCCAGCAGCCAGGAGGCGGTGTATGGCTACACCTTC,CASSQEAVYGYTF
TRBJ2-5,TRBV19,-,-,TGTGCCAGTACCAACCGTGGGGGGACGGGGACCCAGTACTTC,CASTNRGGTGTQYF
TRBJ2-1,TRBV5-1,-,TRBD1,TGCGCCAGCTCAACCGGGACAGAGTACAATGAGCAGTTCTTC,CASSTGTEYNEQFF
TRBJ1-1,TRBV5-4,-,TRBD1,TGTGCCAGCAGCATTGGGACAGGGAAAATGAACACTGAAGCTTTCTTT,CASSIGTGKMNTEAFF
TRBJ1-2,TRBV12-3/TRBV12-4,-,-,TGTGCCAGCAGAAAACGAGGGAACTATGGCTACACCTTC,CASRKRGNYGYTF
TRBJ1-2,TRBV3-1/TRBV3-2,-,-,TGTGCCAGCAGCCAAGATAGTAGTCTAGGCTACACCTTC,CASSQDSSLGYTF